The 12 T cell receptor beta chains reported below all come from one sample, sequenced in a study of T-cell reconstitution after alpha-beta-depleted transplantation in children. Unique molecular identifiers featured in how the TCRbeta library was prepared. From the PCR reads, TCRdb called clonotypes with MiXCR, one entry per CDR3 protein. The data contain hundreds of thousands of distinct CDR3 sequences, 10% to 15% of them singletons. This specimen was PBMCs, mostly from graft donor cells, taken 360 days after TCRalphabeta/CD19-depleted stem cell transplant. These receptors originate from a male patient aged 10 to 17 who had a stem cell transplant for acute myeloid leukemia, so the T cells may come from the graft donor.

The rearrangement uses TRBV6-1 and TRBJ1-1; D call uncertain. There are 13 residues in the CDR3. Germline V CDR1 and CDR2: MNHNS, SASEGT. V was cut by 3 bases and J by 6 bases, with 11 bases left in between. CDR3 in amino acids: CASSEVFLAEAFF. The CDR3 coding sequence is TGTGCCAGCAGTGAGGTTTTCCTTGCTGAAGCTTTCTTT.

Many counts were recorded for this clonotype. The J gene is TRBJ2-3, the V gene TRBV9, with 8 nucleotides matching TRBD2. The CDR3 is 16 amino acids. J was trimmed by 0 bases and V by 4 bases; bases with no gene match: 7. CDR1 and CDR2 (germline): SGDLS, YYNGEE. The CDR3 sequence: CASSLTSGSSTDTQYF. CDR3 bases: TGTGCCAGCAGCCTCACTAGCGGATCTAGCACAGATACGCAGTATTTT.

The rearrangement joins TRBV4-2 to TRBJ1-4, with D tentatively TRBD1 (5 bases). V lost 0 bases and J 4 bases, leaving 12 bases between the germline ends. CDR3 size: 16 residues. CDR1 is LGHNA and CDR2 is YNFKEQ in the germline V gene. The DNA of the CDR3 is TGTGCCAGCAGCCAAGAGGGGGGGAGTTTTAATGAAAAACTGTTTTTT. This encodes CASSQEGGSFNEKLFF.

Only a few counts were recorded for this clonotype. The chain joins TRBV7-2 to TRBJ2-3; the D gene is possibly TRBD2 (6 bases). The germline CDR1 and CDR2 sequences are SGHTA and FQGNSA. V lost 0 bases and J lost 2, with 21 bases in between. This CDR3 is 19 amino acids long. DNA of the CDR3: TGTGCCAGCAGCTTAGCTAGGGACTTTACCCCCGAGACCACAGATACGCAGTATTTT. Translating gives CASSLARDFTPETTDTQYF.

In its sample, this clonotype was seen a few times. The chain couples TRBV12-3 or TRBV12-4 to TRBJ2-7; 14 bases are shared with TRBD2. V lost 6 bases, J lost 7 bases, and 8 bases stayed unmatched. The CDR3 runs 15 residues. This CDR3 reads CASRGLAGDNKEQYF. The CDR3 nucleotides are TGTGCCAGCAGGGGACTAGCGGGAGACAATAAGGAGCAGTACTTC.

The chain recombines TRBV11-2 with TRBJ2-7; 7 bases match TRBD2. Trimming cost V 5 bases and J 1 base; bases outside gene matches: 17. This CDR3 has 18 residues. Germline CDR1 reads SGHAT; CDR2 reads FQNNGV. CDR3 nucleotides: TGTGCCAGCAGCCCTCCTACTGTGGGCGACGGGGGGTCCTACGAGCAGTACTTC. This encodes CASSPPTVGDGGSYEQYF.

V usage is TRBV15 and J usage is TRBJ2-3; 12 nucleotides match TRBD2. The V and J ends lost 4 bases and 5 bases, in that order; junction bases with no gene match: 13. The CDR3 covers 18 residues. Germline loops: CDR1 LNHNV, CDR2 YYDKDF (reference sequence). Written as DNA, the CDR3 is TGTGCCACCAGCACCCTAGCGGGAGGGCCGAGCTCCGAAGATACGCAGTATTTT. Protein: CATSTLAGGPSSEDTQYF.

The chain carries TRBV19 and TRBJ2-2; no clear D. Deletions cut 3 bases from V and 5 bases from J, with 10 bases between. The CDR3 has 14 residues. Germline V lookup: CDR1 LNHDA, CDR2 SQIVND (reference sequence). This chain's CDR3 is CASSIEIWTGELFF. CDR3 nucleotide sequence: TGTGCCAGTAGTATCGAGATTTGGACCGGGGAGCTGTTTTTT.

This chain joins TRBV5-1 and TRBJ2-1, with unresolved D. V was trimmed by 3 bases and J by 3 bases, leaving 7 bases between them. Germline V gene sequence: CDR1 SGHRS, CDR2 YFSETQ. The CDR3 length is 13 residues. The DNA for the CDR3 is TGCGCCAGCAGCTGGACCAACTACAATGAGCAGTTCTTC. It translates to CASSWTNYNEQFF.

This sequence joins TRBV29-1 and TRBJ1-1; TRBD1 matches 11 bases. The CDR3 has 12 residues. After removal of 7 bases from V and 10 bases from J, the junction contained 8 bases not matched to a gene. Germline V CDR1 and CDR2: SQVTM, ANQGSEA. CDR3 DNA: TGCAGCGCCGGACAGGGGGCGACGGCAGCTTTCTTT. Protein: CSAGQGATAAFF.

This clonotype is medium-sized within its sample. The chain employs TRBV24-1 and TRBJ2-6; tentatively, D is TRBD1 (6 bases). The CDR3 runs to 17 residues. Germline CDR1 and CDR2: KGHDR and SFDVKD. V was clipped by 4 bases and J by 4 bases, with 16 bases between them. The CDR3 sequence: CATSEGEGTTGANVLTF. CDR3 coding DNA: TGTGCCACCAGTGAGGGGGAAGGGACAACCGGGGCCAACGTCCTGACTTTC.

This CDR3 is CASSDGQGGNEQFF. CDR3 sequence (DNA): TGTGCCAGCAGTGATGGTCAGGGAGGCAATGAGCAGTTCTTC. The chain carries TRBV2 and TRBJ2-1; the D gene is possibly TRBD2 (6 bases). There are 14 residues in the CDR3. Germline CDR1 reads SNHLY; CDR2 reads FYNNEI. With 3 bases removed from V and 6 bases from J, the gap between germline ends came to 12 bases.